The 16 T cell receptor beta chains in this list originate from one sample, sequenced in a study of blood T cells in healthy people across ages. Then a second PCR, running roughly 7 to 11 cycles, was carried out with a sample-barcoded 5' primer and a J-beta primer mix. TCRdb independently ran MiXCR on the 5' RACE reads; one entry per CDR3 protein. Of 750,000 to 950,000 distinct CDR3 sequences detected, more than 25% appear once; the ten largest clones hold around 2.9%. These data also formed part of another study, on T cells of mothers and their children.

The specimen sequenced was blood. These receptors were obtained from a boy aged 5-17 years in good health.

This clonotype was detected a few times. The V gene is TRBV7-3, the J gene TRBJ2-2; D is unresolved. CDR1 is SGHTA, CDR2 FQGTGA, per germline. V was trimmed by 1 base and J by 1 base, leaving 7 bases between them. The CDR3 consists of 15 residues. This CDR3 reads CASSLIGQNTGELFF. CDR3 nucleotides: TGTGCCAGCAGCTTAATCGGGCAGAACACCGGGGAGCTGTTTTTT.

The V and J genes are TRBV29-1 and TRBJ2-5; TRBD1 is a possible D gene (5 bases). Germline V gene data show CDR1 as SQVTM and CDR2 as ANQGSEA. The CDR3 covers 12 residues. The V end lost 7 bases, the J end lost 0 bases, and 9 bases lay between the germline ends. The CDR3 region has the DNA TGCAGCGCCATCAGGGACCAAGAGACCCAGTACTTC. Its translation is CSAIRDQETQYF.

This clonotype was seen a handful of times. The CDR3 nucleotides are TGTGCCAGCAGCTCCTTTAGGATACAAGAGACCCAGTACTTC. Protein: CASSSFRIQETQYF. The rearrangement uses TRBV28 and TRBJ2-5; D gene uncertain. V was shortened by 6 bases and J by 2 bases, with 13 bases between the two germline ends. CDR1 is MDHEN and CDR2 is SYDVKM in the germline V gene. There are 14 residues in the CDR3. The full variable domain, completed using reference TRBV28 and TRBJ2-5, is DVKVTQSSRYLVKRTGEKVFLECVQDMDHENMFWYRQDPGLGLRLIYFSYDVKMKEKGDIPEGYSVSREKKERFSLILESASTNQTSMYLCASSSFRIQETQYFGPGTRLLVL.

The V call is TRBV5-4, the J call TRBJ1-3, with TRBD1 matching over 9 bases. The CDR3 is 15 amino acids. V trimming: 2 bases; J trimming: 2 bases; junction bases outside the gene matches: 2. The V gene's germline CDR1 is SGHNT and CDR2 YYREEE (reference sequence). DNA of the CDR3: TGTGCCAGCAGCTTTGGGACAGGGACTGGAAACACCATATATTTT. Translation gives CASSFGTGTGNTIYF.

This chain links TRBV28 with TRBJ1-3; tentatively, D is TRBD1 (5 bases). Trimming removed 4 bases from V and 2 bases from J, with 12 bases in between. CDR1 MDHEN and CDR2 SYDVKM come from the germline V gene. This CDR3 contains 15 residues. As DNA, the CDR3 is TGTGCCAGCAGTTACCCCGGGACGGCTGGAAACACCATATATTTT. It encodes CASSYPGTAGNTIYF.

This clonotype was picked up a small number of times. V usage is TRBV5-1 and J usage is TRBJ2-5; no firm D call. The DNA end is a closer match to TRBJ2-7, so the J assignment may be wrong. There are 14 residues in the CDR3. Germline V gene sequence: CDR1 SGHRS, CDR2 YFSETQ. The CDR3 region has the DNA TGCGCCAGCAGCTTGGTGGTACGCGGCTACGAGCAGTACTTC. Translated: CASSLVVRGYEQYF.

This chain joins TRBV21-1 and TRBJ1-6; the DNA was not used to check the table's D call, TRBD1. TRBV21-1 is labeled a pseudogene. CDR3 length: 17 amino acids. Here the CDR3 DNA reads TGTGCCAGCAGCCCAGTTACCCCGGACGGAGCGAATTCACCCCTCCACTTT. It specifies CASSPVTPDGANSPLHF.

The J gene is TRBJ2-5, the V gene TRBV15, with TRBD1 matching over 8 bases. CDR3 length equals 16 residues. After removal of 2 bases from V and 3 bases from J, the junction contained 8 bases not matched to a gene. CDR1 LNHNV and CDR2 YYDKDF come from the germline V gene (reference sequence). The CDR3 coding sequence is TGTGCCACCAGCAGAAATCCCAGGACAGGGAAAGAGACCCAGTACTTC. Its translation: CATSRNPRTGKETQYF. Full variable domain (rest looked up from reference TRBV15 and TRBJ2-5): DAMVIQNPRYQVTQFGKPVTLSCSQTLNHNVMYWYQQKSSQAPKLLFHYYDKDFNNEADTPDNFQSRRPNTSFCFLDIRSPGLGDTAMYLCATSRNPRTGKETQYFGPGTRLLVL.

The chain recombines TRBV3-1 with TRBJ2-5; 7 bases map to TRBD1. The DNA end favors TRBJ2-7, so the J call may be wrong. The V gene's germline CDR1 is LGHDT and CDR2 YNNKEL (reference sequence). This CDR3 is built from 15 residues. CDR3 DNA sequence: TGTGCCAGCAGCCCACCGGGACAGACCCCCTACGAGCAGTACTTC. Encoded protein: CASSPPGQTPYEQYF.

Many counts were recorded for this clonotype. The chain has TRBV14 and TRBJ2-5; possible D gene TRBD2, 5 bases. Germline values: CDR1 SGHDN, CDR2 FVKESK. CDR3 length: 15 amino acids. The V gene lost 4 bases and the J gene lost 1 base, with 13 bases spanning the gap. The CDR3 bases are TGTGCCAGCAGCCCTTTACTAGGTTTCCAAGAGACCCAGTACTTC. This sequence encodes CASSPLLGFQETQYF.

Here the CDR3 reads CASSFSGGSADTQYF. In nucleotides, the CDR3 is TGTGCCAGCAGCTTTAGCGGGGGGAGCGCAGATACGCAGTATTTT. The J gene is TRBJ2-3, the V gene TRBV7-9; 10 bases fit TRBD2. Germline V lookup: CDR1 SEHNR, CDR2 FQNEAQ (reference sequence). Trimming took 3 bases from V and 4 from J; bases not matched to a gene: 4. The CDR3 has 15 residues.

The chain has TRBV5-1 and TRBJ1-1; D is unclear. CDR3 length: 15 amino acids. Trimming pared 0 bases from V and 0 bases from J, leaving 9 bases between. Germline V gives CDR1 SGHRS, CDR2 YFSETQ. The CDR3 DNA reads as TGCGCCAGCAGCTTGGACGGGGAGATGAACACTGAAGCTTTCTTT. Translation gives CASSLDGEMNTEAFF.

This rearrangement joins TRBV11-3 to TRBJ2-3; 12 bases fit TRBD2. The CDR3 has 15 amino acids. Germline CDR1 is SGHNT and CDR2 is YENEEA. V dropped 5 bases and J dropped 4; count of bases not matched to a gene: 4. CDR3 loop: CASSVLAGGADTQYF. Here the CDR3 DNA reads TGTGCCAGCAGCGTCCTAGCGGGGGGGGCAGATACGCAGTATTTT.

This clonotype appeared a single time. The V and J genes are TRBV30 and TRBJ2-7; D might be TRBD2 (5 bases). Deletions cut 3 bases from V and 3 bases from J, with 15 bases between. Per germline, CDR1 GTSNPN and CDR2 SVGIG (reference sequence). The CDR3 is 14 residues long. This CDR3 reads CAWRDAGLNYEQYF. DNA for the CDR3: TGTGCCTGGAGGGATGCAGGACTGAACTACGAGCAGTACTTC.

This clonotype was observed a few times. CDR3 nucleotides: TGTGCCAGCAGTTGGGGTGGGGGGGCAACTAATGAAAAACTGTTTTTT. Residues: CASSWGGGATNEKLFF. The chain is built from TRBV12-3 or TRBV12-4 and TRBJ1-4; D might be TRBD1 (5 bases). The CDR3 consists of 16 residues. The germline V and J ends were trimmed by 4 bases and 0 bases, with 12 bases remaining between them.

This clonotype has a single count. The chain combines TRBV7-9 with TRBJ2-7; D is unclear. Trimming took 10 bases from V and 6 from J, leaving 10 bases between them. Germline V gene sequence: CDR1 SEHNR, CDR2 FQNEAQ (reference sequence). The CDR3 has 10 amino acids. This chain's CDR3 is CATSRTEQYF. The DNA of the CDR3 is TGTGCCACCTCGCGGACCGAGCAGTACTTC.